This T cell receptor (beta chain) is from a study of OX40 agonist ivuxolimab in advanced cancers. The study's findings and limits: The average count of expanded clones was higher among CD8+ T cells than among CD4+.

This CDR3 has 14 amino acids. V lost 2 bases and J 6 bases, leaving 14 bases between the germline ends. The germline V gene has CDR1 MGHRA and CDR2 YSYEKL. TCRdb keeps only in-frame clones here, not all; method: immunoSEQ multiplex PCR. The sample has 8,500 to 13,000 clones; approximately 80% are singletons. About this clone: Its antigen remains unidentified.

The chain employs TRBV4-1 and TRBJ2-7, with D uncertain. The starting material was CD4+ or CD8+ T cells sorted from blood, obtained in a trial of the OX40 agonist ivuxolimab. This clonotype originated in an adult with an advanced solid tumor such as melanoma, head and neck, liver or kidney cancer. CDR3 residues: CASSQLGESLEQYF. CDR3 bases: TGCGCCAGCAGCCAATTGGGCGAATCTCTCGAGCAGTACTTC.